This TCR beta chain was identified during a study of blood T cell repertoires in COVID-19. Study-level information: Some COVID-19 samples were acute and others convalescent; all came from the United States, Italy and Spain. Sources were T cells, B-cell-depleted T cells, or PBMCs; the material itself was cDNA or gDNA.

The CDR3 is 16 amino acids. Germline CDR1 is SGHAT and CDR2 is FQNNGV. V dropped 4 bases and J dropped 3; count of bases not matched to a gene: 9. The authors' processing: It was from reference gene primer amplification that nucleated cell counts were estimated. Clones were sequenced by immunoSEQ multiplex PCR, and TCRdb holds only the in-frame ones, with some missing. V and J calls and clone size are those listed in that table; D and trimming were worked out from the DNA. The data show approximately 400,000 clones, with 70% to 90% seen just once and about 1.1% held by the top ten. Two negative PCRs, clearance, or symptom resolution had been documented for recovered Cohort 3 donors.

The chain links TRBV11-2 to TRBJ2-3, with 8 bases identical to TRBD1. The sample comprised PBMCs or T cells enriched from blood (not recorded which). The origin of this receptor is a woman aged 18-29 years who had recovered from COVID-19. The CDR3 region has the DNA TGTGCCAGCAGCTCCAGGGGGCGAGGTGGGACAGATACGCAGTATTTT. Its protein product is CASSSRGRGGTDTQYF.